What follows are 5 T cell receptor beta chains derived from one specimen sequenced in a study of T cells after yellow fever vaccination. From the 5' RACE reads, TCRdb called clonotypes with MiXCR, one entry per CDR3 protein. The table has 400,000 or so distinct CDR3 sequences, roughly 10% seen once. Sequenced here: PBMCs, sampled on the day of the first yellow fever vaccination. The receptors here all came from a young man who received the YFV17D yellow fever vaccine.

The chain has TRBV7-9 and TRBJ1-4; no firm D call. CDR1 is SEHNR, CDR2 FQNEAQ, per germline (reference sequence). The V end lost 0 bases, the J end lost 5 bases, and 10 bases lay between the germline ends. This CDR3 is built from 15 residues. The CDR3 DNA sequence: TGTGCCAGCAGCTTAGCGGTCAGCTGGAATGAAAAACTGTTTTTT. This encodes CASSLAVSWNEKLFF.

The chain joins TRBV5-4 to TRBJ2-5; 16 bases match TRBD2. In germline, CDR1 is SGHNT, CDR2 YYREEE (reference sequence). This CDR3 has 16 residues. V lost 4 bases, J lost 3 bases, and 3 bases stayed unmatched. CDR3 sequence (DNA): TGTGCCAGCAGCCTGGGGACTAGCGGGGGGGAAGAGACCCAGTACTTC. Encoded protein: CASSLGTSGGEETQYF.

This rearrangement joins TRBV25-1 to TRBJ1-1; 7 bases fit TRBD1. CDR1 and CDR2 from the germline V gene are MGHDK and SYGVNS. This CDR3 is 13 amino acids long. With 6 bases clipped from V and 6 bases from J, the junction kept 7 bases outside the gene matches. CDR3 residues: CASRAGQGAEAFF. The CDR3 DNA follows: TGTGCCAGCAGGGCAGGCCAGGGGGCTGAAGCTTTCTTT.

The chain is built from TRBV25-1 and TRBJ2-7; D is ambiguous. Germline assignment: CDR1 MGHDK and CDR2 SYGVNS. The CDR3 is 15 amino acids. V was trimmed by 3 bases and J by 2 bases, leaving 14 bases between them. The CDR3: CASSEIGQETYEQYF. Written as DNA, the CDR3 is TGTGCCAGCAGTGAGATTGGGCAGGAGACCTACGAGCAGTACTTC.

The J gene is TRBJ2-6, the V gene TRBV6-2 or TRBV6-3; a possible D gene is TRBD1 (5 bases). The germline CDR1 and CDR2 sequences are MNHEY and SVGEGT. The CDR3 runs to 16 residues. Trimming stripped 2 bases from V and 0 bases from J, with 8 bases between. As DNA, the CDR3 is TGTGCCAGCAGTTACGTACAGGTCTCTGGGGCCAACGTCCTGACTTTC. Translated, it gives CASSYVQVSGANVLTF.